These 16 T cell receptor beta chains were all obtained from the same sample, sequenced in a study of T cells in Graves' hyperthyroidism and ophthalmopathy. There were TCR beta CDR3 regions amplified from RNA transcripts. The HTBI primer set drove a first-round RT-PCR of the TCR CDR3. MiXCR was run by TCRdb on the multiplex PCR reads, yielding one entry per CDR3 protein. The sample lists about 700,000 distinct CDR3 sequences, 45% occurring once. The specimen sequenced was peripheral blood or thyroid tissue (not recorded which). Source of these receptors: an adult man with Graves' disease, either hyperthyroidism or ophthalmopathy (not recorded which).

This clonotype was seen more than once but under ten times. This chain connects TRBV19 to TRBJ1-5; 8 bases match TRBD1. CDR3 length: 14 amino acids. The V gene end was trimmed by 9 bases and the J gene end by 2 bases; junction bases not matched to a gene: 6. Germline V gene data show CDR1 as LNHDA and CDR2 as SQIVND (reference sequence). The CDR3 region has the DNA TGTGCCAGCAAGGACAGGGTTGGCAATCAGCCCCAGCATTTT. This codes for CASKDRVGNQPQHF.

The chain combines TRBV2 with TRBJ1-5; a weak D match, TRBD1 (6 bases). Germline CDR1 is SNHLY and CDR2 is FYNNEI. The CDR3 consists of 16 residues. Trimming shortened V by 4 bases and J by 4 bases, and 17 bases separated the two germline ends. The CDR3 region has the DNA TGTGCCAGCAGTGGGGGGCAGGGACCGGGTAATCAGCCCCAGCATTTT. Amino acids: CASSGGQGPGNQPQHF.

The chain has TRBV29-1 and TRBJ2-1; D possibly corresponds to TRBD2 (5 bases). Germline V gene sequence: CDR1 SQVTM, CDR2 ANQGSEA. The CDR3 is made up of 10 amino acids. V lost 2 bases, J lost 10 bases, and 6 bases lay in between. This CDR3 reads CSVETGEQFF. In DNA, the CDR3 is TGCAGCGTTGAAACGGGGGAGCAGTTCTTC.

CDR3 in amino acids: CSARKDRAETQYF. The CDR3 DNA reads TGCAGTGCTAGAAAGGACAGGGCTGAGACCCAGTACTTC. The chain joins TRBV20-1 to TRBJ2-5; 8 bases fit TRBD1. V lost 2 bases and J lost 5; bases outside the gene matches: 4. Germline V CDR1 and CDR2: DFQATT, SNEGSKA (reference sequence). CDR3 length equals 13 residues.

This rearrangement joins TRBV4-1 to TRBJ2-5, with D unresolved. Germline loops: CDR1 MGHRA, CDR2 YSYEKL. V was cut by 0 bases and J by 1 base, with 12 bases left in between. CDR3 length equals 16 residues. For the CDR3, the DNA is TGCGCCAGCAGCCAAGAATGGCGTACCTTCCAAGAGACCCAGTACTTC. Protein: CASSQEWRTFQETQYF.

Only a few counts were recorded for this clonotype. The chain couples TRBV10-3 to TRBJ1-2, with D perhaps matching TRBD1 (5 bases). Germline values: CDR1 ENHRY, CDR2 SYGVKD. Trimming cost V 10 bases and J 0 bases, with 21 bases left between them. This CDR3 is 16 amino acids long. CDR3 sequence reads: CASSKWEGASNYGYTF. For the CDR3, the DNA is TGTGCCAGCAGCAAATGGGAAGGGGCTTCTAACTATGGCTACACCTTC.

The chain has TRBV7-8 and TRBJ2-5; 7 bases fit TRBD2. V was clipped by 6 bases and J by 5 bases; unmatched bases: 6. Germline V gives CDR1 SGHVS, CDR2 FQNEAQ. This CDR3 spans 13 amino acids. As DNA, the CDR3 is TGTGCCAGCAGAATAGCGCGGGGGGAGACCCAGTACTTC. Translating gives CASRIARGETQYF.

J is TRBJ1-5 and V is TRBV12-3 or TRBV12-4, with D tentatively TRBD1 (5 bases). Deletions cut 6 bases from V and 6 bases from J, with 9 bases between. This CDR3 comprises 12 residues. The CDR3 loop reads CASSAGSQPQHF. In DNA, the CDR3 is TGTGCCAGCAGCGCAGGGAGTCAGCCCCAGCATTTT.

The chain combines TRBV13 with TRBJ1-1, with D perhaps TRBD1 (5 bases). Trimming stripped 0 bases from V and 2 bases from J, with 13 bases between. Germline CDR1 and CDR2: PRHDT and FYEKMQ (reference sequence). This CDR3 has 16 amino acids. DNA of the CDR3: TGTGCCAGCAGCTTAGGCCTCGGACACCCCAACACTGAAGCTTTCTTT. It yields the protein CASSLGLGHPNTEAFF.

The chain uses TRBV9 and TRBJ1-5; no definite D call. The CDR3 spans 9 residues. Trimming pared 6 bases from V and 12 bases from J, leaving 7 bases between. Looked up from germline, CDR1 is SGDLS and CDR2 is YYNGEE. CDR3 coding DNA: TGTGCCAGCACCCCGGACCAGCATTTT. This codes for CASTPDQHF.

This clonotype was seen only a few times. The chain joins TRBV5-1 to TRBJ2-5; D unresolved. Germline values: CDR1 SGHRS, CDR2 YFSETQ. Trimming cost V 4 bases and J 5 bases, with 18 bases left between them. The CDR3 extends over 15 amino acids. The CDR3: CASSPQTGTYETQYF. For the CDR3, the DNA is TGCGCCAGCAGCCCCCAGACGGGCACCTATGAGACCCAGTACTTC. The variable domain in full, with the rest retrieved from reference TRBV5-1 and TRBJ2-5, is KAGVTQTPRYLIKTRGQQVTLSCSPISGHRSVSWYQQTPGQGLQFLFEYFSETQRNKGNFPGRFSGRQFSNSRSEMNVSTLELGDSALYLCASSPQTGTYETQYFGPGTRLLVL.

This clonotype was counted many times. V gene TRBV6-5 combines with J gene TRBJ1-6; no reliable D call. The ends were cut back, 4 bases at V and 10 bases at J, with 11 bases in the middle. This CDR3 has 13 residues. Germline CDR1 is MNHEY and CDR2 is SVGAGI. The CDR3 DNA follows: TGTGCCAGCAGTTCGGCTGGGTGGTCACCCCTCCACTTT. It encodes CASSSAGWSPLHF.

This clonotype was detected ten times or more. This chain links TRBV2 with TRBJ2-6; 9 nucleotides line up with TRBD1. This CDR3 is built from 18 residues. Germline CDR1 reads SNHLY; CDR2 reads FYNNEI. J gave up 0 bases and V 5 bases, and 8 bases lay outside the gene matches. CDR3 amino acids: CASSYGGQGGSGANVLTF. CDR3 nucleotide sequence: TGTGCCAGCAGTTACGGGGGACAGGGCGGCTCTGGGGCCAACGTCCTGACTTTC.

This clonotype was observed many times. This rearrangement joins TRBV2 to TRBJ1-1, with no clear D. From germline, CDR1 is SNHLY and CDR2 FYNNEI. Trimming removed 0 bases from V and 0 bases from J, with 5 bases in between. The CDR3 runs 14 residues. CDR3 sequence reads: CASSEARMNTEAFF. CDR3 sequence (DNA): TGTGCCAGCAGTGAAGCGCGGATGAACACTGAAGCTTTCTTT.

A single count supports this clonotype. Compared with germline, one end of the junction differs, possibly owing to a read error. V usage is TRBV7-1 and J usage is TRBJ1-4, with D possibly TRBD1 on 6 matching bases. TRBV7-1 qualifies as an ORF whose function is uncertain. The CDR3 spans 14 residues. The CDR3 spells CASSSAGTSAKLFF. The DNA for the CDR3 is TGTGCCAGCAGTTCAGCCGGGACATCTGCAAAACTGTTTTTT.

This clonotype was seen ten or more times. This rearrangement joins TRBV7-9 to TRBJ1-2; D is possibly TRBD1 (5 bases). Germline V gene sequence: CDR1 SEHNR, CDR2 FQNEAQ (reference sequence). V was trimmed by 4 bases and J by 5 bases, leaving 17 bases between them. The length of the CDR3 is 15 residues. The CDR3 nucleotides read TGTGCCAGCAGCTCCCTCGACAGCTACTCTTATGGCTACACCTTC. Its translation: CASSSLDSYSYGYTF.